These T cell receptor beta chains were read from a single sample in a study of early T cells in non-severe SARS-CoV-2 infection. A single record per CDR3 protein comes from TCRdb applying MiXCR to the 5' RACE reads. The sample shows about 81,000 distinct CDR3 sequences, 5% to 7% of them seen only once. Sequenced input: whole blood. The origin of the receptors is an adult who was a healthcare worker with PCR-confirmed SARS-CoV-2 infection or an uninfected control (not recorded which). CDR3s include the opening cysteine and the closing phenylalanine or tryptophan.

TRBV19 CASSTRGQDNNEQFF
TRBV24-1 CATSDLCIQEAKNIQYF
TRBV11-2 CASCTRSGETQYF
TRBV7-9 CATRANTDTQYF
TRBV5-1 CASSASQGAGEQYF
TRBV30 CACRLADTQYF
TRBV7-9 CASSWGEDTEAFF
TRBV4-3 CASSLYLLEGEKLFF
TRBV5-1 CASSRNLGDTGNEQFF
TRBV20-1 CSAREQAGGPGTQYF
TRBV25-1 CASSEAAQQYF
TRBV12-3/TRBV12-4 CASSSGDFRRNTEAFF
TRBV2 CASSEPERVEQFF
TRBV11-2 CASSSRLAKNIQYF
TRBV5-6 CASSRTGSRTEAFF
TRBV15 CATSRVSGGADEQFF
TRBV28 CASREVANYGYTF
TRBV6-6 CASSYGRAGAYEQYF
TRBV29-1 CSVGSGGISYEQYF
TRBV20-1 CSARDLGRERYEQYF
TRBV5-1 CASSLGADHGELFF
TRBV10-2 CASSPSSGNTIYF
TRBV24-1 CATSDAQGADTQYF
TRBV6-5 CASSYATGQGDAANTGELFF
TRBV19 CASSTTTVDNEQFF
TRBV25-1 CASSELGTQETQYF
TRBV7-2 CASSPGIRTEAFF
TRBV4-2 CASGLGTSGTYEQYF
TRBV5-1 CASSRDSNHNQPQHF
TRBV4-2 CASAIDSRDTEAFF
TRBV14 CASSRAGTSGVETQYF
TRBV6-6 CASSQGTEVREQYF
TRBV27 CASNSWGAGRADTQYF
TRBV19 CASSIGGTDWNQPQHF
TRBV18 CASSPEVAGYTGELFF
TRBV20-1 CSALDRGLNEQFF
TRBV5-1 CASSPDLNIQYF
TRBV5-4 CASSPGGTGGVYGYTF
TRBV13 CASSPSSGGGTDTQYF
TRBV19 CASSPRLLPRETQYF
TRBV7-2 CASRALAGRTDTQYF
TRBV5-1 CASSTGSGRAYEQYF
TRBV4-3 CASSQDSPRLAGSSNEQFF
TRBV5-1 CASSLEVLNTEAFF
TRBV30 CAWSYFRVEQYF
TRBV7-9 CASSLAQGKWPDTQYF
TRBV15 CATSRVGTGGTEAFF
TRBV7-2 CASSLAGTPYQDTQYF
TRBV2 CASRDRTRAYNEKLFF
TRBV19 CASSISGPALDTQYF
TRBV28 CASSTALVGGGNQPQHF
TRBV7-9 CASSHGGTFDTQYF
TRBV3-1 CASSQGPLNEQFF
TRBV20-1 CSARDPTASNSNYGYTF